These T cell receptor beta chains were read from a single sample in a study of CD8 T cells in Susac syndrome. MiXCR, applied by TCRdb to the immunoSEQ multiplex PCR reads, yields one record per CDR3 protein. The sample has hundreds of thousands of distinct CDR3 sequences; about 85% are singletons. The specimen was CD8+ T cells from PBMCs. These receptors all stem from a human donor with multiple sclerosis. CDR3s include the opening cysteine and the closing phenylalanine or tryptophan. D genes are given only for firm matches. Clone size is shown for a subset of rows, as once, few, many or a class of expanded clone.

v_call	d_call	j_call	clone_size	cdr3_aa	cdr3_nt
TRBV3-1	.	TRBJ1-1	.	CASSQDWGGDRNTEAFF	TGTGCCAGCAGCCAAGATTGGGGGGGCGACAGGAACACTGAAGCTTTCTTT
TRBV10-3	.	TRBJ1-4	few	CAIRGGGVEKLFF	TGTGCCATCAGAGGAGGGGGGGTTGAAAAACTGTTTTTT
TRBV27	.	TRBJ2-1	.	CASSFGGLTSYNEQFF	TGTGCCAGCAGTTTTGGGGGACTCACTTCCTACAATGAGCAGTTCTTC
TRBV6-1	.	TRBJ2-7	.	CAIRGAGASYEQYF	TGTGCCATCCGGGGAGCTGGAGCGTCCTACGAGCAGTACTTC
TRBV12-3/TRBV12-4	.	TRBJ2-7	.	CASSPRRSYEQYF	TGTGCCAGCAGCCCCCGCCGCTCCTACGAGCAGTACTTC
TRBV29-1	.	TRBJ1-2	.	CSVEDEKINYGYTF	TGCAGCGTTGAAGATGAAAAGATTAACTATGGCTACACCTTC
TRBV5-8	.	TRBJ2-6	.	CASSSVVEGPSGANVLTF	TGTGCCAGCAGTTCTGTGGTTGAGGGGCCCTCTGGGGCCAACGTCCTGACTTTC
TRBV10-3	.	TRBJ1-2	.	CAISEPSTNYGYTF	TGTGCCATCAGTGAGCCTTCGACAAACTATGGCTACACCTTC
TRBV2	.	TRBJ1-2	.	CASTKMGIGGYTF	TGTGCCAGCACCAAAATGGGGATCGGCGGCTACACCTTC
TRBV6-5	TRBD1	TRBJ1-1	.	CASSFPTGDKNTEAFF	TGTGCCAGCAGTTTCCCAACAGGGGACAAGAACACTGAAGCTTTCTTT
TRBV7-9	.	TRBJ2-1	.	CASSSVDVNNEQFF	TGTGCCAGCAGCTCCGTGGACGTAAACAATGAGCAGTTCTTC
TRBV9	TRBD1	TRBJ2-7	few	CASSELDRGQYEQYF	TGTGCCAGCAGCGAACTCGACAGGGGTCAATACGAGCAGTACTTC
TRBV7-9	.	TRBJ2-7	.	CASSSGTGTYEQYF	TGTGCCAGCAGCTCCGGGACCGGAACCTACGAGCAGTACTTC
TRBV6-2/TRBV6-3	.	TRBJ2-1	.	CASSYALDEQFF	TGTGCCAGCAGTTACGCCCTTGATGAGCAGTTCTTC
TRBV30	.	TRBJ1-5	.	CAWSVGAGNQPQHF	TGTGCCTGGAGTGTGGGGGCTGGCAATCAGCCCCAGCATTTT
TRBV5-1	TRBD1	TRBJ1-2	.	CASRPLGQGYGYTF	TGCGCCAGCCGTCCGTTAGGACAGGGCTATGGCTACACCTTC
TRBV5-1	TRBD1	TRBJ2-1	.	CASSVIETGVIYNEQFF	TGCGCCAGCAGCGTCATCGAGACAGGGGTTATCTACAATGAGCAGTTCTTC
TRBV27	.	TRBJ2-5	.	CASSPGLRKTQYF	TGTGCCAGCAGTCCCGGCCTTCGGAAGACCCAGTACTTC
TRBV28	TRBD1	TRBJ1-2	.	CASSIPGQGVNGYTF	TGTGCCAGCAGTATACCGGGACAGGGGGTTAATGGCTACACCTTC
TRBV14	.	TRBJ1-1	.	CASSQVALMNTEAFF	TGTGCCAGCAGCCAAGTGGCTCTGATGAACACTGAAGCTTTCTTT
TRBV11-2	.	TRBJ2-7	.	CASSLDVGTGHEQYF	TGTGCCAGCAGCTTAGATGTCGGTACGGGGCACGAGCAGTACTTC
TRBV2	.	TRBJ1-3	.	CASSESVGGSYSGNTIYF	TGTGCCAGCAGTGAAAGTGTCGGCGGGTCCTACTCTGGAAACACCATATATTTT
TRBV5-1	TRBD2	TRBJ2-3	.	CASSPLGLADYTDTQYF	TGCGCCAGCAGCCCCCTGGGACTAGCGGATTACACAGATACGCAGTATTTT
TRBV7-9	.	TRBJ1-6	.	CASSLDRPVSPLHF	TGTGCCAGCAGCCTCGACAGGCCGGTTTCACCCCTCCACTTT
TRBV6-5	.	TRBJ1-1	.	CASNLGESTEAFF	TGTGCCAGCAATCTCGGGGAATCCACTGAAGCTTTCTTT
TRBV19	.	TRBJ2-7	.	CASSSGRESYEQYF	TGTGCCAGTAGTAGTGGGCGAGAATCCTACGAGCAGTACTTC